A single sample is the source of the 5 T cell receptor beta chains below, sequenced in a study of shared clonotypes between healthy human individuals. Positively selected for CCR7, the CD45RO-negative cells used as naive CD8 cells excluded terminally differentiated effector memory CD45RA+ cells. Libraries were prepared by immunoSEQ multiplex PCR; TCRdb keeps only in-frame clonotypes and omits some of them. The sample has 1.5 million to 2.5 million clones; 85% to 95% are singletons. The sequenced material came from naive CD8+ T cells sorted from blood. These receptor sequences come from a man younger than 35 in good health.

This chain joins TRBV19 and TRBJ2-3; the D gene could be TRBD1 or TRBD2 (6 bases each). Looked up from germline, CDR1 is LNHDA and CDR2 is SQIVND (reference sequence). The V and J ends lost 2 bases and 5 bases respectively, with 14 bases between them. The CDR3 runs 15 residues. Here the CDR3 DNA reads TGTGCCAGTAGTATATGGGTGGGGGGCCTAGATACGCAGTATTTT. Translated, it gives CASSIWVGGLDTQYF.

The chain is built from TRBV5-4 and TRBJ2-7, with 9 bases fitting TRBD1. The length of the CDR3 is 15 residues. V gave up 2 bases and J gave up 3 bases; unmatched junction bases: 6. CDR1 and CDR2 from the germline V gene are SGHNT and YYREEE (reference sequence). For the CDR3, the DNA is TGTGCCAGCAGCTTATACGGGACAGGGATCTACGAGCAGTACTTC. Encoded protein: CASSLYGTGIYEQYF.

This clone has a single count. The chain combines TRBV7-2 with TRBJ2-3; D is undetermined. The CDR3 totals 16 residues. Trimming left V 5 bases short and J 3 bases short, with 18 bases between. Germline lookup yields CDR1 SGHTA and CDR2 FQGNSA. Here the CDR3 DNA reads TGTGCCAGCAGCCCTCATCGGACGGGCGGAACAGATACGCAGTATTTT. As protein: CASSPHRTGGTDTQYF.

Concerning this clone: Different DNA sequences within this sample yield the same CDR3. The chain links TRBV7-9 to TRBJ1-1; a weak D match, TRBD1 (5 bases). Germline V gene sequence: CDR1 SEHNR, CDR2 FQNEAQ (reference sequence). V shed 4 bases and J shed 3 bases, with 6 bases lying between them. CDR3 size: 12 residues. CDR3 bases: TGTGCCAGCAGCTCAGGGTACACTGAAGCTTTCTTT. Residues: CASSSGYTEAFF.

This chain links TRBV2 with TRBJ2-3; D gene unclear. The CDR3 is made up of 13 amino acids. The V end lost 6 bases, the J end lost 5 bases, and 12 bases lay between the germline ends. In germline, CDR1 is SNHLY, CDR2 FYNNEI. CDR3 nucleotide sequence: TGTGCCAGCAGAGGCTCTCGAGGAGATACGCAGTATTTT. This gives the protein CASRGSRGDTQYF.